This TCR beta chain was recovered during a study of blood T cell repertoires in COVID-19. At the level of the study: Spain, Italy and the United States supplied samples that represented acute and convalescent COVID-19. From T cells, B-cell-depleted T cells, or PBMCs came the material, which was cDNA or gDNA.

The CDR3 runs to 16 residues. V gave up 0 bases and J gave up 8 bases, with 14 bases separating them. Germline CDR1 and CDR2: MNHEY and SMNVEV (reference sequence). This clone was counted once. Original processing notes: Estimated nucleated cell counts came from reference gene primer amplification. TCRdb's table, derived via immunoSEQ multiplex PCR, lists solely in-frame clones and lacks some. The V and J calls and the clone size are those of that table, but D and trimming were determined from the DNA. The sample yields about 160,000 clones, about 92% seen once. The Seattle site enrolled patients during active infection and followed them longitudinally.

This chain uses TRBV27 with TRBJ1-6; TRBD1 is a possible D gene (5 bases). Sequences were obtained from peripheral blood. The receptor was isolated from a woman aged 55-69 years with COVID-19, enrolled during active disease. The CDR3 nucleotides read TGTGCCAGCAGTTTATCGATTGGGGGGATGGATTCACCCCTCCACTTT. Its translation: CASSLSIGGMDSPLHF.